What follows is one TCR beta chain and its context. Its target is unknown. As for time point: week 47, end of study. Vaccine doses each comprised 300 ug of mutant IDH1 20-mer peptide, with topical imiquimod. Per germline, CDR1 MGHRA and CDR2 YSYEKL. V was pared by 1 base and J by 4 bases, with 14 bases between. This CDR3 is 16 amino acids long. These data originate in a study of a mutant IDH1 vaccine in newly diagnosed glioma. Study context: Treatment recipients were approximately 60% male and around 38% female, and their mean age was around 37 years. Patients got radiotherapy, temozolomide, or both beforehand, and most got both. The week-35 safety follow-up was V12, and the week-47 study end was V13.

Study-level results: Changes to the top peripheral T cell clonotypes appeared unrelated to pseudoprogression.

Some clones are missing from TCRdb's copy, which holds only in-frame ones; the method was immunoSEQ multiplex PCR. This table has approximately 60,000 clones, roughly 87% appearing once. The receptor comes from a man aged 30 to 45 with glioma. The genes are TRBV4-1 and TRBJ2-1; unclear D gene. The material was PBMCs, obtained from a glioma patient whose treatment included an IDH1 peptide vaccine. For the CDR3, the DNA is TGCGCCAGCAGCCAAGTGGCATTAGTGGGTTACAATGAGCAGTTCTTC. The encoded protein is CASSQVALVGYNEQFF.